The 12 T cell receptor beta chains in this list originate from one sample, sequenced in a study of T cell responses to AZD1222 COVID-19 vaccine. The repertoire was sequenced with immunoSEQ multiplex PCR; TCRdb's copy has only in-frame clones and lacks some. The table shows 150,000 or so clones, with 90% to 95% occurring only once. The specimen comprised peripheral blood, sampled on day 0 of AZD1222 vaccination. The receptors come from an adult in good health.

This clone was observed a single time. The V gene is TRBV30, the J gene TRBJ1-1; no reliable D call. The CDR3 length is 12 residues. V lost 3 bases, J lost 5 bases, and 10 bases lay in between. CDR1 and CDR2 (germline): GTSNPN, SVGIG (reference sequence). In DNA, the CDR3 is TGTGCCTGGAGCGTACCGATGACTGAAGCTTTCTTT. It translates to CAWSVPMTEAFF. The full variable domain, in which reference TRBV30 and TRBJ1-1 provide the parts outside the CDR3, is SQTIHQWPATLVQPVGSPLSLECTVEGTSNPNLYWYRQAAGRGLQLLFYSVGIGQISSEVPQNLSASRPQDRQFILSSKKLLLSDSGFYLCAWSVPMTEAFFGQGTRLTVV.

The V call is TRBV4-1, the J call TRBJ2-2; 9 nucleotides line up with TRBD1. Germline values: CDR1 MGHRA, CDR2 YSYEKL. The CDR3 is 16 amino acids. Trimming took 3 bases from V and 7 from J; bases not matched to a gene: 9. The CDR3 sequence: CASSQGQGPLVGELFF. The CDR3 DNA reads as TGCGCCAGCAGCCAGGGACAGGGCCCCCTGGTCGGGGAGCTGTTTTTT.

The rearrangement links TRBV5-1 to TRBJ2-2; 7 nucleotides match TRBD1. Trimming removed 6 bases from V and 0 bases from J; junction bases left unmatched: 8. Germline values: CDR1 SGHRS, CDR2 YFSETQ. The length of the CDR3 is 16 residues. The CDR3 reads CASIEPGTANTGELFF. As DNA, the CDR3 is TGCGCCAGCATCGAACCCGGGACAGCGAACACCGGGGAGCTGTTTTTT.

This clone was counted a single time. The chain carries TRBV6-5 and TRBJ1-2, with a possible D match to TRBD1 (5 bases). The CDR3 runs 13 residues. Trimming removed 5 bases from V and 4 bases from J, with 11 bases in between. Germline V gene lookup returns CDR1 MNHEY and CDR2 SVGAGI. The CDR3 sequence is CASSTGTGYGYTF. The CDR3 coding sequence is TGTGCCAGCAGTACCGGGACTGGCTATGGCTACACCTTC.

The V and J genes are TRBV11-2 and TRBJ1-2, with D maybe TRBD1 (6 bases). This CDR3 region has 14 residues. V gave up 3 bases and J gave up 6 bases, with 14 bases separating them. Germline CDR1 and CDR2: SGHAT and FQNNGV. CDR3: CASSLRGEGDGYTF. CDR3 DNA: TGTGCCAGCAGCTTGAGGGGGGAGGGGGATGGCTACACCTTC.

The chain joins TRBV30 to TRBJ2-3; perhaps TRBD2 as D (5 bases). The CDR3 is made up of 12 amino acids. The germline V gene has CDR1 GTSNPN and CDR2 SVGIG (reference sequence). Trimming cost V 4 bases and J 1 base, with 6 bases left between them. The CDR3 region has the DNA TGTGCCTGGACACTAGGCACAGATACGCAGTATTTT. Protein: CAWTLGTDTQYF. Complete variable domain (other parts from reference TRBV30 and TRBJ2-3): SQTIHQWPATLVQPVGSPLSLECTVEGTSNPNLYWYRQAAGRGLQLLFYSVGIGQISSEVPQNLSASRPQDRQFILSSKKLLLSDSGFYLCAWTLGTDTQYFGPGTRLTVL.

This chain links TRBV7-9 with TRBJ2-1; D may be TRBD2 (7 bases). With 3 bases removed from V and 9 bases from J, the gap between germline ends came to 18 bases. Germline loops: CDR1 SEHNR, CDR2 FQNEAQ (reference sequence). The CDR3 contains 15 residues. In DNA form, the CDR3 reads TGTGCCAGCAGCTTCGGCGGGGGCCTCGGGGGTGAGCAGTTCTTC. Protein product: CASSFGGGLGGEQFF.

This chain connects TRBV5-6 to TRBJ1-5; D is undetermined. The CDR3 covers 13 residues. Germline V gene data show CDR1 as SGHDT and CDR2 as YYEEEE. The V end lost 0 bases, the J end lost 6 bases, and 7 bases lay between the germline ends. Here the CDR3 reads CASSLDAGQPQHF. Written as DNA, the CDR3 is TGTGCCAGCAGCTTGGACGCCGGTCAGCCCCAGCATTTT.

This chain connects TRBV28 to TRBJ2-1; 10 bases fit TRBD2. Germline CDR1 and CDR2: MDHEN and SYDVKM. V gave up 5 bases and J gave up 4 bases; unmatched junction bases: 8. This CDR3 region has 16 residues. The CDR3 nucleotides read TGTGCCAGCAGTGACATTAGCGGGGGGCCGTACAATGAGCAGTTCTTC. Its protein product is CASSDISGGPYNEQFF.

This chain links TRBV2 with TRBJ1-3; D is unresolved. V gave up 3 bases and J gave up 1 base, with 7 bases separating them. CDR3 length equals 14 residues. Looked up from germline, CDR1 is SNHLY and CDR2 is FYNNEI. The CDR3 loop reads CASSDEPSGNTIYF. The CDR3, as DNA: TGTGCCAGCAGTGATGAACCTTCTGGAAACACCATATATTTT. The full variable domain, with the rest looked up from reference TRBV2 and TRBJ1-3, is EPEVTQTPSHQVTQMGQEVILRCVPISNHLYFYWYRQILGQKVEFLVSFYNNEISEKSEIFDDQFSVERPDGSNFTLKIRSTKLEDSAMYFCASSDEPSGNTIYFGEGSWLTVV.

This sequence joins TRBV28 and TRBJ1-1, with TRBD1 as a possible D gene (6 bases). The ends were cut back, 1 base at V and 7 bases at J, with 22 bases in the middle. The CDR3 has 17 amino acids. Germline V CDR1 and CDR2: MDHEN, SYDVKM. The CDR3 reads CASSLYVGAAGANEAFF. CDR3 DNA: TGTGCCAGCAGTTTATATGTGGGAGCCGCGGGGGCTAATGAAGCTTTCTTT.

The chain carries TRBV10-2 and TRBJ1-6; D possibly corresponds to TRBD1 (6 bases). V lost 2 bases, J lost 1 base, and 12 bases lay in between. Per germline, CDR1 WSHSY and CDR2 SAAADI. The CDR3 extends over 17 amino acids. Here the CDR3 DNA reads TGCGCCAGCAGTGAGCATTCTAGGGGGTCCTATAATTCACCCCTCCACTTT. The encoded protein is CASSEHSRGSYNSPLHF.